The clone carrying this T cell receptor (beta chain) has a handful of counts. Its antigen remains unknown. This may stem from a read error, because a much larger clone lies one nucleotide away. Production of TCR beta cDNA used 500 ng total RNA together with a constant-region primer. ARM-PCR, slightly modified, supplied the TCR beta libraries through three nested multiplex PCR rounds. Rounds one and two of PCR, each of about 10 cycles, were primed with TRBV1-TRBV30 forward primers and a C-beta reverse primer. TCRdb re-called the multiplex PCR reads with MiXCR, one entry per CDR3 protein. The table lists approximately 330,000 distinct CDR3 sequences, approximately 65% of them singletons, with about 6.1% in the top ten. The CDR3 spans 14 residues. With 6 bases clipped from V and 10 bases from J, the junction kept 14 bases outside the gene matches. CDR1 is MNHNY, CDR2 SVGAGI, per germline (reference sequence).

The researchers obtained blood RNA from unsorted whole blood and also extracted germline DNA. Patients were chronically HBV-infected and treatment-naive. These data belong to a study of tumor-infiltrating lymphocytes in primary liver carcinoma. About the research overall: Patients had primary liver carcinoma treated by surgical resection. Tumors were stage T1-T3 N0M0, about 4.2 to 11 cm across. Study-wide results and caveats: The study found a significantly higher top-250-clone fraction in tumors than in blood (p = 0.039).

The sequence came from a man between 35 and 55 years old with primary liver carcinoma and hepatitis B virus infection. What was sequenced was peripheral blood. The chain carries TRBV6-6 and TRBJ1-2; 7 nucleotides match TRBD1. The CDR3 DNA reads TGTGCCAGCAGATTTCGACAGGGAGTAGGTGACTACACCTTC. This sequence encodes CASRFRQGVGDYTF.